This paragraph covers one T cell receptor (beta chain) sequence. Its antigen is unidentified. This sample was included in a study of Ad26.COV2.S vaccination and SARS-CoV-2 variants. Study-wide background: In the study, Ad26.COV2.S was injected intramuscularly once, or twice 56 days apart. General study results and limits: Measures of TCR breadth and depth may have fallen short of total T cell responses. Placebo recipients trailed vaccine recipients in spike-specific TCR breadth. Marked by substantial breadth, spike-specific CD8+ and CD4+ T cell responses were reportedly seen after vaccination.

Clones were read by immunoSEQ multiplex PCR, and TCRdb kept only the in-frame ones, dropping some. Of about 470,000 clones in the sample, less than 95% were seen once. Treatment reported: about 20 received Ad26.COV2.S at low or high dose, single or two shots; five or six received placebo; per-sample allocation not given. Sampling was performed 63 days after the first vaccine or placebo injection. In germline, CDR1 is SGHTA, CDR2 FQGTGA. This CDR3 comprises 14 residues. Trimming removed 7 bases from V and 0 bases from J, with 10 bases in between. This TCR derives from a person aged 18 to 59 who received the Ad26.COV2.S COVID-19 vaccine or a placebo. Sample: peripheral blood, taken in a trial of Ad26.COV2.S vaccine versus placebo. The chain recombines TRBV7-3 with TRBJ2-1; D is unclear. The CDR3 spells CASNEETSYNEQFF. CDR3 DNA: TGTGCCAGCAACGAAGAGACCTCCTACAATGAGCAGTTCTTC.